The 19 T cell receptor beta chains reported below all come from one sample, sequenced in a study of blood T cell repertoires in COVID-19. The protocol was immunoSEQ multiplex PCR, while the TCRdb copy is restricted to in-frame clones and leaves out a portion. The sample holds about 430,000 clones; about 88% are singletons and the top ten take about 1.5%. Sequencing was performed on PBMCs or T cells enriched from blood (not recorded which). These receptors were obtained from a young woman who had been exposed to COVID-19.

The chain couples TRBV15 to TRBJ1-4; 9 bases fit TRBD1. With 3 bases clipped from V and 6 bases from J, the junction kept 5 bases outside the gene matches. The CDR3 has 15 amino acids. CDR1 and CDR2 (germline): LNHNV, YYDKDF (reference sequence). The CDR3 DNA reads as TGTGCCACCAGCAGCGGACAGGGGTTGTATGAAAAACTGTTTTTT. This gives the protein CATSSGQGLYEKLFF. The variable domain in full, with the rest retrieved from reference TRBV15 and TRBJ1-4, is DAMVIQNPRYQVTQFGKPVTLSCSQTLNHNVMYWYQQKSSQAPKLLFHYYDKDFNNEADTPDNFQSRRPNTSFCFLDIRSPGLGDTAMYLCATSSGQGLYEKLFFGSGTQLSVL.

The chain is built from TRBV6-5 and TRBJ1-1; D is unclear. CDR1 is MNHEY, CDR2 SVGAGI, per germline. The CDR3 spans 11 residues. Trimming left V 6 bases short and J 6 bases short, with 8 bases between. This chain's CDR3 is CASRRVSEAFF. Written as DNA, the CDR3 is TGTGCCAGCAGGAGGGTATCTGAAGCTTTCTTT.

In nucleotides, the CDR3 is TGTGCCAGCGGACAGGGGGATGAAGCTTTCTTT. Translation gives CASGQGDEAFF. This chain joins TRBV7-6 and TRBJ1-1; 10 bases agree with TRBD1. CDR3 length: 11 residues. V was clipped by 8 bases and J by 7 bases; unmatched bases: 1. The germline V gene has CDR1 SGHVS and CDR2 FNYEAQ. Complete variable domain (other parts from reference TRBV7-6 and TRBJ1-1): GAGVSQSPRYKVTKRGQDVALRCDPISGHVSLYWYRQALGQGPEFLTYFNYEAQQDKSGLPNDRFSAERPEGSISTLTIQRTEQRDSAMYRCASGQGDEAFFGQGTRLTVV.

Regarding this clone: One end of the junction varies from germline; a read error may be responsible. The J gene is TRBJ1-5, the V gene TRBV24-1; the D is unclear. Germline CDR1 is KGHDR and CDR2 is SFDVKD. This CDR3 region has 9 residues. CDR3 region: CATSDGQVF. CDR3 coding DNA: TGTGCCACCAGTGATGGCCAGGTTTTT.

The V call is TRBV25-1, the J call TRBJ1-4; D is possibly TRBD1 (6 bases). The length of the CDR3 is 17 residues. In germline, CDR1 is MGHDK, CDR2 SYGVNS. Trimming removed 6 bases from V and 4 bases from J, with 21 bases in between. The CDR3 DNA sequence: TGTGCCAGCAGCGTAATCCAGGGGAAATCGGATAATGAAAAACTGTTTTTT. It yields the protein CASSVIQGKSDNEKLFF.

J is TRBJ2-7 and V is TRBV28; D uncertain. V was clipped by 3 bases and J by 2 bases, with 11 bases between them. Germline CDR1 MDHEN, CDR2 SYDVKM. CDR3 length: 14 residues. DNA for the CDR3: TGTGCCAGCAGTTTGTCGCAGGTAACCTACGAGCAGTACTTC. Translating gives CASSLSQVTYEQYF.

The rearrangement links TRBV4-1 to TRBJ2-1; 12 bases match TRBD2. Looked up from germline, CDR1 is MGHRA and CDR2 is YSYEKL. The CDR3 contains 16 residues. The trim removed 5 bases at V and 7 bases at J, leaving 9 bases unmatched. The CDR3 reads CASSALAGGPSNEQFF. Here the CDR3 DNA reads TGCGCCAGCAGCGCTCTAGCGGGAGGGCCTAGTAATGAGCAGTTCTTC.

V gene TRBV11-3 combines with J gene TRBJ1-1, with a weak D call TRBD1 (5 bases). The CDR3 length is 13 residues. Between the trimmed V and J ends, which lost 6 bases and 0 bases, there was a span of 8 bases. Germline lookup yields CDR1 SGHNT and CDR2 YENEEA. CDR3 amino acids: CASSWDLNTEAFF. In DNA, the CDR3 is TGTGCCAGCAGTTGGGACTTGAACACTGAAGCTTTCTTT. The full variable domain, with the rest looked up from reference TRBV11-3 and TRBJ1-1, is EAGVVQSPRYKIIEKKQPVAFWCNPISGHNTLYWYLQNLGQGPELLIRYENEEAVDDSQLPKDRFSAERLKGVDSTLKIQPAELGDSAVYLCASSWDLNTEAFFGQGTRLTVV.

The CDR3 sequence is CASSRGTDPSSYNSPLHF. The DNA of the CDR3 is TGTGCCAGTAGTCGCGGGACAGACCCGAGCTCCTATAATTCACCCCTCCACTTT. This sequence joins TRBV19 and TRBJ1-6, with 7 bases that match TRBD1. The CDR3 has 18 amino acids. The V segment lost 5 bases and the J segment 0 bases; nucleotides outside the gene matches: 10. Germline V gene sequence: CDR1 LNHDA, CDR2 SQIVND (reference sequence).

This clone occurred once. This chain connects TRBV30 to TRBJ1-1; D is possibly TRBD1 (6 bases). The V end lost 5 bases, the J end lost 4 bases, and 11 bases lay between the germline ends. The germline CDR1 and CDR2 sequences are GTSNPN and SVGIG (reference sequence). The CDR3 loop spans 12 amino acids. The CDR3 loop reads CAWGYRVTEAFF. CDR3 bases: TGTGCCTGGGGTTACAGGGTCACTGAAGCTTTCTTT.

The rearrangement links TRBV6-5 to TRBJ1-1; a possible D gene is TRBD1 (5 bases). Germline V gene data show CDR1 as MNHEY and CDR2 as SVGAGI. V lost 4 bases and J 1 base, leaving 7 bases between the germline ends. The CDR3 totals 13 residues. The chain's CDR3 is CASSSQGNTEAFF. In DNA, the CDR3 is TGTGCCAGCAGTTCTCAGGGGAACACTGAAGCTTTCTTT.

The chain joins TRBV10-2 to TRBJ2-1, with 10 bases aligning to TRBD1. The germline V gene encodes CDR1 WSHSY and CDR2 SAAADI. The CDR3 covers 16 residues. The trim removed 6 bases at V and 5 bases at J, leaving 10 bases unmatched. The CDR3 DNA follows: TGCGCCAGCAGCGAAATCCGGGACAGGGGACACAATGAGCAGTTCTTC. It translates to CASSEIRDRGHNEQFF.

J is TRBJ1-3 and V is TRBV7-8, with D unresolved. Germline CDR1 and CDR2: SGHVS and FQNEAQ. The V gene lost 5 bases and the J gene lost 1 base, with 15 bases spanning the gap. CDR3 size: 16 residues. CDR3 protein: CASSHTPRDSGNTIYF. Written as DNA, the CDR3 is TGTGCCAGCAGCCATACGCCACGCGATTCTGGAAACACCATATATTTT.

Here the CDR3 DNA reads TGCGCCGCAAGAAGGGGACAGGGGAGTAACTATGGCTACACCTTC. It is translated as CAARRGQGSNYGYTF. The V gene is TRBV23-1, the J gene TRBJ1-2; 10 nucleotides agree with TRBD1. TRBV23-1 belongs to the ORF category, with a function that is uncertain. With 11 bases clipped from V and 1 base from J, the junction kept 10 bases outside the gene matches. This CDR3 spans 15 amino acids.

This clone was seen only once. This chain connects TRBV18 to TRBJ2-7; 10 bases are a match to TRBD1. The CDR3 runs to 13 residues. Trimming at V came to 4 bases and at J to 5 bases, leaving 2 bases not matched to a gene. The germline CDR1 and CDR2 sequences are KGHSH and LQKENI. The CDR3 reads CASSRQGANEQYF. The DNA of the CDR3 is TGTGCCAGCTCACGACAGGGGGCGAACGAGCAGTACTTC. The variable domain in full, with the rest retrieved from reference TRBV18 and TRBJ2-7, is NAGVMQNPRHLVRRRGQEARLRCSPMKGHSHVYWYRQLPEEGLKFMVYLQKENIIDESGMPKERFSAEFPKEGPSILRIQQVVRGDSAAYFCASSRQGANEQYFGPGTRLTVT.

V is TRBV2 and J is TRBJ1-2, with 9 bases identical to TRBD1. J lost 6 bases, V lost 5 bases, and 4 bases had no gene match. The CDR3 has 13 residues. Germline V lookup: CDR1 SNHLY, CDR2 FYNNEI. The CDR3: CASSSTGGNGYTF. CDR3 bases: TGTGCCAGCAGTTCCACAGGGGGCAATGGCTACACCTTC.

The rearrangement joins TRBV6-2 or TRBV6-3 to TRBJ2-7, with 7 bases lining up with TRBD2. Germline CDR1 and CDR2: MNHEY and SVGEGT. V shed 6 bases and J 2 bases; nucleotides not matched to a gene: 10. The CDR3 sequence is 15 residues long. DNA for the CDR3: TGTGCCAGCAGCCAGAAGCGGGGACCCACCTACGAGCAGTACTTC. Protein: CASSQKRGPTYEQYF.

The CDR3 region has the DNA TGTGCCAGCAGCCCGTTGGTATGGGCAATCAACGAGCAGTACTTC. This translates into CASSPLVWAINEQYF. The genes are TRBV6-5 and TRBJ2-7, with D unclear. Germline V CDR1 and CDR2: MNHEY, SVGAGI. V dropped 6 bases and J dropped 5 bases, with 20 bases sitting between them. The CDR3 totals 15 residues.

V is TRBV10-1 and J is TRBJ2-3, with TRBD2 matching over 8 bases. Per the germline V gene, CDR1 is WNHNN and CDR2 is SYGVQD (reference sequence). V shed 0 bases, J shed 5 bases, and the junction held 1 base outside the gene matches. The CDR3 length is 14 residues. The CDR3 loop is CASSESSGGDTQYF. The CDR3 DNA follows: TGCGCCAGCAGTGAGTCGAGCGGGGGAGATACGCAGTATTTT.